The next 23 T cell receptor beta chains were all read from a single sample in a study of cytomegalovirus exposure and HLA in healthy donors. Produced via immunoSEQ multiplex PCR; TCRdb's table is partial and in-frame only. This repertoire shows 250,000 to 400,000 clones, 88% found once; its top ten account for around 0.91%. Material for sequencing was PBMCs. The receptors derive from a young man in good health and CMV-seronegative.

DNA for the CDR3: TGTGCCATCCTCCCGTTCACAGATACGCAGTATTTT. Its translation is CAILPFTDTQYF. The rearrangement links TRBV2 to TRBJ2-3; D gene uncertain. Trimming cost V 10 bases and J 2 bases, with 10 bases left between them. Per the germline V gene, CDR1 is SNHLY and CDR2 is FYNNEI. The CDR3 spans 12 residues.

This chain links TRBV15 with TRBJ2-7; 7 bases fit TRBD1. The germline V gene encodes CDR1 LNHNV and CDR2 YYDKDF (reference sequence). This CDR3 is built from 16 residues. Trimming removed 3 bases from V and 2 bases from J; junction bases left unmatched: 10. The CDR3 reads CATSRTISTGPYEQYF. Here the CDR3 DNA reads TGTGCCACCAGCAGGACGATTTCGACAGGGCCCTACGAGCAGTACTTC.

The genes are TRBV15 and TRBJ1-3; D gene unclear. Germline V CDR1 and CDR2: LNHNV, YYDKDF (reference sequence). The V end was cut by 1 base, the J end by 3 bases, with 7 bases between. The CDR3 runs to 14 residues. In nucleotides, the CDR3 is TGTGCCACCAGCAGAGTACTAGGTGGAAACACCATATATTTT. This gives the protein CATSRVLGGNTIYF.

The chain has TRBV21-1 and TRBJ2-1; the D call in the table, TRBD2, was not verified against the DNA. TRBV21-1 is listed as a pseudogene. The CDR3 length is 18 residues. The CDR3 DNA follows: TGTGCCAGCCGCAACCTTGGGACTAGCGGGGGCCTTAGGAATGAGCAGTTCTTC. Translation gives CASRNLGTSGGLRNEQFF.

This chain joins TRBV6-5 and TRBJ2-3; 11 nucleotides agree with TRBD2. Germline CDR1 MNHEY, CDR2 SVGAGI. The V gene end was trimmed by 5 bases and the J gene end by 1 base; junction bases not matched to a gene: 2. The CDR3 contains 15 residues. For the CDR3, the DNA is TGTGCCAGCAGTCAACTAGCGGGAGGCACAGATACGCAGTATTTT. It encodes CASSQLAGGTDTQYF.

This clone was recorded only once. V is TRBV29-1 and J is TRBJ1-2; D is uncertain. The CDR3 is 12 amino acids. The germline gives CDR1 SQVTM, CDR2 ANQGSEA. V gave up 0 bases and J gave up 4 bases, with 6 bases separating them. CDR3 sequence: CSVEEEGYGYTF. The CDR3 DNA sequence: TGCAGCGTTGAAGAGGAGGGCTATGGCTACACCTTC.

CDR3 loop: CASSTSGRSYEQYF. CDR3 in DNA: TGTGCCAGCAGCACTAGCGGCCGTTCCTACGAGCAGTACTTC. The V call is TRBV2, the J call TRBJ2-7; 8 bases match TRBD2. The CDR3 is 14 residues long. V lost 6 bases to trimming and J lost 1 base; unmatched junction nucleotides: 5. Germline CDR1 is SNHLY and CDR2 is FYNNEI.

The chain is built from TRBV23-1 and TRBJ1-5; D is ambiguous. TRBV23-1 is designated an ORF whose function remains uncertain. Trimming cost V 7 bases and J 4 bases, with 14 bases left between them. The CDR3 covers 14 residues. The CDR3 coding sequence is TGCGCCAGCATCCAAGTCCGCAGGAATCAGCCCCAGCATTTT. This translates into CASIQVRRNQPQHF.

The J gene is TRBJ2-7, the V gene TRBV5-1; perhaps TRBD1 as D (6 bases). This CDR3 has 15 amino acids. V lost 4 bases, J lost 0 bases, and 14 bases lay in between. Germline V lookup: CDR1 SGHRS, CDR2 YFSETQ. CDR3 coding DNA: TGCGCCAGCAGCCTCGGACAGATACTCTCCTACGAGCAGTACTTC. As protein: CASSLGQILSYEQYF.

This chain links TRBV5-6 with TRBJ1-5, with 10 bases lining up with TRBD1. CDR1 and CDR2 (germline): SGHDT, YYEEEE. The CDR3 has 17 amino acids. V lost 5 bases and J lost 0; bases outside the gene matches: 8. As DNA, the CDR3 is TGTGCCAGCAGAGAAGGACAGGGGGATTATAGCAATCAGCCCCAGCATTTT. Amino acid sequence: CASREGQGDYSNQPQHF.

The chain has TRBV7-2 and TRBJ2-1; TRBD2 might be the D (7 bases). Trimming pared 8 bases from V and 9 bases from J, leaving 20 bases between. The CDR3 totals 14 residues. Germline CDR1 is SGHTA and CDR2 is FQGNSA. The CDR3 here is CASRPGGLGGEQFF. DNA for the CDR3: TGTGCCAGCCGACCCGGGGGGTTAGGGGGTGAGCAGTTCTTC.

V gene TRBV6-5 combines with J gene TRBJ2-5; 8 nucleotides align to TRBD1. The CDR3 is 15 amino acids. Germline trimming cut 2 bases from V and 2 bases from J; bases unmatched to any gene: 4. Germline V lookup: CDR1 MNHEY, CDR2 SVGAGI. CDR3 sequence: CASSYPNRGQETQYF. The CDR3 DNA reads as TGTGCCAGCAGTTACCCGAACAGGGGGCAAGAGACCCAGTACTTC.

This clone has just a few counts. V and J are TRBV29-1 and TRBJ1-1, with D uncertain. Germline CDR1 and CDR2: SQVTM and ANQGSEA. There are 11 residues in the CDR3. Trimming stripped 6 bases from V and 5 bases from J, with 10 bases between. The CDR3 nucleotides are TGCAGCGTGGATTCGGGGACTGAAGCTTTCTTT. Translated, it gives CSVDSGTEAFF.

This rearrangement joins TRBV5-6 to TRBJ2-2, with 7 bases aligning to TRBD1. With 1 base clipped from V and 1 base from J, the junction kept 7 bases outside the gene matches. Germline V gene sequence: CDR1 SGHDT, CDR2 YYEEEE. CDR3 length: 17 amino acids. The CDR3 DNA reads TGTGCCAGCAGCTTGTTGGACAGGCAGGAGAACACCGGGGAGCTGTTTTTT. It is translated as CASSLLDRQENTGELFF.

The chain carries TRBV10-1 and TRBJ2-3; D not certain. Germline CDR1 is WNHNN and CDR2 is SYGVQD (reference sequence). Trimming removed 3 bases from V and 4 bases from J, with 14 bases in between. The CDR3 length is 15 residues. The DNA for the CDR3 is TGCGCCAGCAGTGAATGGAGATCTGGGTCAGATACGCAGTATTTT. This sequence encodes CASSEWRSGSDTQYF.

This rearrangement joins TRBV29-1 to TRBJ2-1; TRBD1 might be the D (6 bases). Trimming left V 7 bases short and J 6 bases short, with 16 bases between. This CDR3 spans 13 amino acids. The germline V gene encodes CDR1 SQVTM and CDR2 ANQGSEA. CDR3 bases: TGCAGCGCCGAAGGGCAGGGGTTCAATGAGCAGTTCTTC. This sequence encodes CSAEGQGFNEQFF.

This rearrangement joins TRBV18 to TRBJ1-5; D possibly corresponds to TRBD1 (5 bases). The CDR3 spans 16 residues. Trimming removed 2 bases at V and 5 bases at J, with 16 bases between. Germline values: CDR1 KGHSH, CDR2 LQKENI. In DNA form, the CDR3 reads TGTGCCAGCTCACCAACCCCTGGGGGGGTTGATCAGCCCCAGCATTTT. Translated, it gives CASSPTPGGVDQPQHF.

The count of this clone is one. This rearrangement joins TRBV5-1 to TRBJ2-7, with D possibly matching TRBD1 (6 bases). This CDR3 comprises 15 residues. The germline V gene has CDR1 SGHRS and CDR2 YFSETQ. Trimming took off 0 bases at V and 6 bases at J, with 16 bases between the two ends. CDR3 bases: TGCGCCAGCAGCTTGGCAATGGGGGCCCGTGTCGAGCAGTACTTC. Amino acid sequence: CASSLAMGARVEQYF.

The chain couples TRBV6-5 to TRBJ1-2, with D uncertain. V was shortened by 6 bases and J by 5 bases, with 13 bases between the two germline ends. Germline-derived CDR1 and CDR2 are MNHEY and SVGAGI. This CDR3 region has 13 residues. DNA of the CDR3: TGTGCCAGCAGCTATGTCCCCAATTATGGCTACACCTTC. Amino acid sequence: CASSYVPNYGYTF.

V gene TRBV6-7 combines with J gene TRBJ2-7; TRBD2 agrees at 8 bases. TRBV6-7 is labeled an ORF, and its function is uncertain. This CDR3 region has 17 residues. V shed 2 bases and J 2 bases; nucleotides not matched to a gene: 11. Here the CDR3 DNA reads TGTGCCAGCAGTTACCCCCCCGTGGCGGGGGGAACCTACGAGCAGTACTTC. Its translation: CASSYPPVAGGTYEQYF.

V and J are TRBV7-6 and TRBJ2-1; D is possibly TRBD1 (7 bases). V dropped 2 bases and J dropped 9 bases, with 20 bases sitting between them. CDR1 and CDR2 from the germline V gene are SGHVS and FNYEAQ. CDR3 length: 16 amino acids. The CDR3 spells CASSLRGDSAGGEQFF. The CDR3 nucleotides are TGTGCCAGCAGCTTAAGGGGGGACAGTGCGGGTGGTGAGCAGTTCTTC. Together with reference TRBV7-6 and TRBJ2-1, the CDR3 gives the full variable domain: GAGVSQSPRYKVTKRGQDVALRCDPISGHVSLYWYRQALGQGPEFLTYFNYEAQQDKSGLPNDRFSAERPEGSISTLTIQRTEQRDSAMYRCASSLRGDSAGGEQFFGPGTRLTVL.

The gene calls are TRBV7-9 and TRBJ2-5; 8 bases agree with TRBD2. The trim removed 5 bases at V and 2 bases at J, leaving 7 bases unmatched. Germline V CDR1 and CDR2: SEHNR, FQNEAQ (reference sequence). This CDR3 spans 15 amino acids. CDR3 DNA sequence: TGTGCCAGCAGCCCCAGCGGGGGCCTACAAGAGACCCAGTACTTC. Amino acids: CASSPSGGLQETQYF.

This chain connects TRBV30 to TRBJ1-2, with TRBD1 matching 7 bases. Germline V gene data show CDR1 as GTSNPN and CDR2 as SVGIG (reference sequence). V lost 0 bases and J lost 1; bases outside the gene matches: 8. CDR3 length: 16 amino acids. CDR3 nucleotide sequence: TGTGCCTGGAGTGTGGGCAGGGGGACCCGTAACTATGGCTACACCTTC. This translates into CAWSVGRGTRNYGYTF.